Listed here are 31 T cell receptor beta chains from one sample, sequenced in a study of spatial heterogeneity in lung cancer. TCRdb ran MiXCR on the 5' RACE reads and lists one entry per CDR3 protein. The table has about 1,400 distinct CDR3 sequences, 46% seen once; the top ten hold 39%. Time point in this sample: sample taken at primary tumor resection. Without sorting, whole RNA was sequenced from tumor, nontumor lung or frozen PBMC. The sample was PBMCs, taken at surgery. The receptors here all came from a female donor with early-stage non-small cell lung cancer.

V is TRBV12-3 or TRBV12-4 and J is TRBJ1-1; D not certain. The CDR3 contains 14 residues. V lost 3 bases and J lost 4, with 12 bases in between. CDR3 DNA: TGTGCCAGCAGTTTCGGGGAGGAGATCACTGAAGCTTTCTTT. Translating gives CASSFGEEITEAFF.

The chain joins TRBV13 to TRBJ2-3, with 10 bases lining up with TRBD1. The CDR3 loop spans 15 amino acids. The V gene's germline CDR1 is PRHDT and CDR2 FYEKMQ (reference sequence). V lost 5 bases and J lost 4; bases outside the gene matches: 6. The CDR3 DNA is TGTGCCAGCAGCCCCGACAGGGGGCCGCCAGATACGCAGTATTTT. Translation: CASSPDRGPPDTQYF.

The rearrangement uses TRBV6-5 and TRBJ2-1; 7 positions match TRBD1. The CDR3 contains 16 residues. Germline CDR1 and CDR2: MNHEY and SVGAGI. J lost 4 bases, V lost 6 bases, and 12 bases had no gene match. Here the CDR3 DNA reads TGTGCCAGCAGGACCCTCGAAGGGACAGTTTACAATGAGCAGTTCTTC. Its translation: CASRTLEGTVYNEQFF.

The V and J genes are TRBV30 and TRBJ2-7; TRBD2 aligns across 12 bases. The CDR3 totals 15 residues. The V and J ends lost 0 bases and 6 bases, in that order; junction bases with no gene match: 6. Germline V gene lookup returns CDR1 GTSNPN and CDR2 SVGIG (reference sequence). The CDR3 DNA sequence: TGTGCCTGGAGTGTAACTGGACTAGCGGGAACCGAGCAGTACTTC. Translated: CAWSVTGLAGTEQYF.

CDR3 sequence: CASSFQDWGQGDTQYF. The CDR3 DNA reads as TGTGCCAGCAGCTTCCAGGATTGGGGCCAGGGAGATACGCAGTATTTT. The gene calls are TRBV7-9 and TRBJ2-3; weak D call: TRBD1 (5 bases). Germline V CDR1 and CDR2: SEHNR, FQNEAQ (reference sequence). The CDR3 runs to 16 residues. Trimming left V 3 bases short and J 5 bases short, with 18 bases between.

The chain uses TRBV20-1 and TRBJ2-1; TRBD2 matches 9 bases. This CDR3 has 16 residues. Germline trimming cut 6 bases from V and 3 bases from J; bases unmatched to any gene: 12. From germline, CDR1 is DFQATT and CDR2 SNEGSKA (reference sequence). CDR3 region: CSATISGSRIYNEQFF. In DNA, the CDR3 is TGCAGTGCCACCATTAGCGGGAGCCGTATCTACAATGAGCAGTTCTTC.

This chain connects TRBV11-2 to TRBJ1-1, with unresolved D. The CDR3 length is 16 residues. Trimming left V 1 base short and J 6 bases short, with 18 bases between. Germline V gene data show CDR1 as SGHAT and CDR2 as FQNNGV. The CDR3 protein is CASSLVTLAPGAEAFF. The CDR3 DNA reads TGTGCCAGCAGCTTAGTGACCCTAGCCCCTGGGGCTGAAGCTTTCTTT. Full variable domain (outside the CDR3, taken from reference TRBV11-2 and TRBJ1-1): EAGVAQSPRYKIIEKRQSVAFWCNPISGHATLYWYQQILGQGPKLLIQFQNNGVVDDSQLPKDRFSAERLKGVDSTLKIQPAKLEDSAVYLCASSLVTLAPGAEAFFGQGTRLTVV.

This clonotype was detected only a few times. This sequence joins TRBV6-2 or TRBV6-3 and TRBJ2-2, with D perhaps matching TRBD1 or TRBD2 (5 bases each). There are 17 residues in the CDR3. V lost 2 bases and J lost 2, with 15 bases in between. Germline V gives CDR1 MNHEY, CDR2 SVGEGT. CDR3: CASSYGLRGLNTGELFF. The CDR3 region has the DNA TGTGCCAGCAGTTACGGTCTTCGGGGCCTAAACACCGGGGAGCTGTTTTTT.

This clonotype was detected only a few times. V usage is TRBV7-2 and J usage is TRBJ2-4; 7 bases align to TRBD1. The CDR3 is made up of 15 amino acids. CDR1 and CDR2 (germline): SGHTA, FQGNSA. The trim removed 3 bases at V and 6 bases at J, leaving 8 bases unmatched. The CDR3 sequence is CASSFVQGTGNIQYF. As DNA, the CDR3 is TGTGCCAGCAGCTTTGTACAGGGGACGGGAAACATTCAGTACTTC.

This clonotype is deemed hyperexpanded. The chain couples TRBV28 to TRBJ2-7; D not resolved. The germline gives CDR1 MDHEN, CDR2 SYDVKM. With 4 bases removed from V and 12 bases from J, the gap between germline ends came to 16 bases. This CDR3 is built from 12 residues. The CDR3 sequence is CASSSQGRGWYF. The CDR3 DNA sequence: TGTGCCAGCAGTTCCCAAGGCCGTGGGTGGTACTTC.

The table lists this clonotype with a few counts. The chain recombines TRBV7-8 with TRBJ1-2; D is perhaps TRBD1 (6 bases). The CDR3 has 16 amino acids. The V end lost 4 bases, the J end lost 7 bases, and 22 bases lay between the germline ends. Germline loops: CDR1 SGHVS, CDR2 FQNEAQ. The CDR3: CASSSNLQGGLGGYTF. The DNA of the CDR3 is TGTGCCAGCAGCTCAAACCTCCAAGGGGGTTTGGGTGGCTACACCTTC.

The rearrangement joins TRBV2 to TRBJ2-7; 7 positions match TRBD1. Germline CDR1 is SNHLY and CDR2 is FYNNEI. CDR3 length equals 12 residues. The trim removed 4 bases at V and 6 bases at J, leaving 3 bases unmatched. CDR3 DNA: TGTGCCAGCAGTGGGGACAGAGTCGAGCAGTACTTC. It translates to CASSGDRVEQYF.

The chain is built from TRBV19 and TRBJ1-2; D call uncertain. The germline V gene has CDR1 LNHDA and CDR2 SQIVND (reference sequence). The CDR3 contains 12 residues. Trimming cost V 3 bases and J 4 bases, with 6 bases left between them. The CDR3 region has the DNA TGTGCCAGTAGTATTGTGGGCTATGGCTACACCTTC. Translating gives CASSIVGYGYTF.

In its sample, this clonotype is large. The V and J genes are TRBV19 and TRBJ2-7, with D possibly TRBD1 on 6 matching bases. The V end lost 6 bases, the J end lost 5 bases, and 20 bases lay between the germline ends. Germline V CDR1 and CDR2: LNHDA, SQIVND (reference sequence). The CDR3 totals 15 residues. In DNA, the CDR3 is TGTGCCAGTAGGCCGGGACACCTTCCCTGGGACGAGCAGTACTTC. Its protein product is CASRPGHLPWDEQYF.

The chain is built from TRBV7-2 and TRBJ2-2; D not resolved. V lost 5 bases, J lost 2 bases, and 6 bases lay in between. CDR1 SGHTA and CDR2 FQGNSA come from the germline V gene. The CDR3 spans 13 residues. The CDR3 nucleotides read TGTGCCAGCAGCCTTACCAACACCGGGGAGCTGTTTTTT. This encodes CASSLTNTGELFF.

The chain recombines TRBV3-1 with TRBJ2-2, with unresolved D. Trimming stripped 4 bases from V and 7 bases from J, with 10 bases between. The CDR3 runs 13 residues. In germline, CDR1 is LGHDT, CDR2 YNNKEL (reference sequence). CDR3 DNA: TGTGCCAGCAGCCCCGTCAGTAGCGGGGAGCTGTTTTTT. It specifies CASSPVSSGELFF.

The chain employs TRBV10-2 and TRBJ2-3; D not resolved. V shed 6 bases and J shed 1 base, with 17 bases lying between them. Germline-derived CDR1 and CDR2 are WSHSY and SAAADI. This CDR3 comprises 16 residues. CDR3 in amino acids: CASSPRQRVGTDTQYF. The CDR3, as DNA: TGCGCCAGCAGCCCCCGCCAACGGGTCGGCACAGATACGCAGTATTTT.

This chain uses TRBV24-1 with TRBJ2-5; a possible D gene is TRBD1 (5 bases). Germline loops: CDR1 KGHDR, CDR2 SFDVKD. This CDR3 spans 13 amino acids. The V gene lost 9 bases and the J gene lost 1 base, with 11 bases spanning the gap. CDR3 amino acids: CATSGQGQETQYF. CDR3 nucleotide sequence: TGTGCCACCTCCGGCCAGGGCCAAGAGACCCAGTACTTC.

This clonotype was found a few times. This chain uses TRBV5-5 with TRBJ2-7; the match to TRBD2 covers 7 bases. The CDR3 is made up of 14 amino acids. The germline CDR1 and CDR2 sequences are SGHKS and YYEKEE (reference sequence). The V and J ends lost 0 bases and 2 bases, in that order; junction bases with no gene match: 2. Here the CDR3 DNA reads TGTGCCAGCAGCTTGGGACTAGCCACCTACGAGCAGTACTTC. Translated, it gives CASSLGLATYEQYF.

This chain uses TRBV20-1 with TRBJ2-1; 13 bases map to TRBD2. The CDR3 spans 15 residues. Germline V gene data show CDR1 as DFQATT and CDR2 as SNEGSKA (reference sequence). With V trimmed by 5 bases and J by 7 bases, 8 bases remained unmatched. Here the CDR3 DNA reads TGCAGTGCTGCCCGGACTAGCGGGAGTAGGAATGAGCAGTTCTTC. Its translation is CSAARTSGSRNEQFF.

This chain links TRBV2 with TRBJ2-3, with a tentative D call TRBD1 (5 bases). Germline-derived CDR1 and CDR2 are SNHLY and FYNNEI. Trimming removed 2 bases from V and 4 bases from J, with 10 bases in between. This CDR3 contains 14 residues. Written as DNA, the CDR3 is TGTGCCAGCAGTGAACAGGGTCAGGCAGATACGCAGTATTTT. It translates to CASSEQGQADTQYF.

This clonotype is large (0.1 to 1%) by share. The chain uses TRBV19 and TRBJ1-5, with 8 bases aligning to TRBD1. The CDR3 has 15 residues. V lost 3 bases and J lost 5; bases outside the gene matches: 6. Germline V lookup: CDR1 LNHDA, CDR2 SQIVND (reference sequence). The CDR3 here is CASSMAGGVDQPQHF. CDR3 bases: TGTGCCAGTAGTATGGCAGGGGGCGTTGATCAGCCCCAGCATTTT.

Notes on this clonotype: One junction end does not reproduce the germline sequence, and a read error may be involved. The CDR3 DNA reads as TGTGTCAGCAGCCAAGCCCGGGTGTCCGGGGAGCTGTCTTTT. Residues: CVSSQARVSGELSF. The V and J genes are TRBV14 and TRBJ2-2; D is perhaps TRBD2 (5 bases). Per the germline V gene, CDR1 is SGHDN and CDR2 is FVKESK. CDR3 length equals 14 residues.

The V and J genes are TRBV18 and TRBJ2-1, with D uncertain. Germline CDR1 and CDR2: KGHSH and LQKENI. Between the trimmed V and J ends, which lost 4 bases and 10 bases, there was a span of 17 bases. This CDR3 comprises 14 residues. CDR3 loop: CASSRYGVSEEQFF. CDR3 nucleotides: TGTGCCAGCTCACGTTATGGGGTTTCCGAGGAGCAGTTCTTC.

This clonotype occurred many times. The V and J genes are TRBV4-1 and TRBJ1-5; perhaps TRBD1 as D (6 bases). This CDR3 is 15 amino acids long. Germline values: CDR1 MGHRA, CDR2 YSYEKL. V was cut by 1 base and J by 6 bases, with 13 bases left in between. The CDR3 nucleotides are TGCGCCAGCAGCCAAGGGGCGGGGGCAGGTCAGCCCCAGCATTTT. Amino acids: CASSQGAGAGQPQHF.

The gene calls are TRBV25-1 and TRBJ1-1, with a weak D call TRBD1 (5 bases). The CDR3 spans 11 residues. Germline V gene sequence: CDR1 MGHDK, CDR2 SYGVNS. With 7 bases removed from V and 4 bases from J, the gap between germline ends came to 7 bases. CDR3 sequence (DNA): TGTGCCAGCAAGAGGGGCACTGAAGCTTTCTTT. It is translated as CASKRGTEAFF.

By share of the sample, this clonotype is large. A read error may explain this, as a much larger clone is one base away. The rearrangement links TRBV27 to TRBJ1-2; 7 bases agree with TRBD1. The CDR3 spans 14 residues. Germline CDR1 is MNHEY and CDR2 is SMNVEV (reference sequence). With V trimmed by 4 bases and J by 8 bases, 10 bases remained unmatched. CDR3 sequence reads: CASSSWTGSKGYTF. The CDR3 DNA is TGTGCCAGCAGTTCCTGGACAGGTTCGAAAGGCTACACCTTC.

This rearrangement joins TRBV7-9 to TRBJ2-7; D might be TRBD1 (6 bases). The germline gives CDR1 SEHNR, CDR2 FQNEAQ (reference sequence). The V and J ends lost 5 bases and 0 bases respectively, with 20 bases between them. The CDR3 loop spans 17 amino acids. The CDR3 nucleotides are TGTGCCAGCAGCGCGAGGGACACATATAGAACCTCCTACGAGCAGTACTTC. Its protein is CASSARDTYRTSYEQYF.

This clonotype is deemed large. The CDR3 spells CASSVGPGLESTKQYF. The CDR3 bases are TGTGCCAGCAGCGTGGGTCCGGGACTAGAATCTACGAAGCAGTACTTC. The genes are TRBV7-9 and TRBJ2-7; TRBD2 agrees at 8 bases. Germline CDR1 SEHNR, CDR2 FQNEAQ (reference sequence). The V gene end was trimmed by 5 bases and the J gene end by 8 bases; junction bases not matched to a gene: 17. The CDR3 consists of 16 residues.

In its sample, this clonotype was seen a few times. The chain employs TRBV28 and TRBJ2-2; possibly TRBD2 for D (6 bases). Germline CDR1 reads MDHEN; CDR2 reads SYDVKM. Trimming removed 2 bases at V and 3 bases at J, with 10 bases between. The CDR3 consists of 15 residues. The CDR3 here is CASSLGLLDTGELFF. CDR3 sequence (DNA): TGTGCCAGCAGTTTAGGACTACTAGACACCGGGGAGCTGTTTTTT.

By sample fraction, this clonotype is medium-sized. The V call is TRBV20-1, the J call TRBJ1-3; D unclear. The CDR3 covers 14 residues. Trimming stripped 3 bases from V and 2 bases from J, with 11 bases between. Germline loops: CDR1 DFQATT, CDR2 SNEGSKA (reference sequence). CDR3 DNA sequence: TGCAGTGCTAGTAAGGCGAGCCCTGGAAACACCATATATTTT. It specifies CSASKASPGNTIYF.